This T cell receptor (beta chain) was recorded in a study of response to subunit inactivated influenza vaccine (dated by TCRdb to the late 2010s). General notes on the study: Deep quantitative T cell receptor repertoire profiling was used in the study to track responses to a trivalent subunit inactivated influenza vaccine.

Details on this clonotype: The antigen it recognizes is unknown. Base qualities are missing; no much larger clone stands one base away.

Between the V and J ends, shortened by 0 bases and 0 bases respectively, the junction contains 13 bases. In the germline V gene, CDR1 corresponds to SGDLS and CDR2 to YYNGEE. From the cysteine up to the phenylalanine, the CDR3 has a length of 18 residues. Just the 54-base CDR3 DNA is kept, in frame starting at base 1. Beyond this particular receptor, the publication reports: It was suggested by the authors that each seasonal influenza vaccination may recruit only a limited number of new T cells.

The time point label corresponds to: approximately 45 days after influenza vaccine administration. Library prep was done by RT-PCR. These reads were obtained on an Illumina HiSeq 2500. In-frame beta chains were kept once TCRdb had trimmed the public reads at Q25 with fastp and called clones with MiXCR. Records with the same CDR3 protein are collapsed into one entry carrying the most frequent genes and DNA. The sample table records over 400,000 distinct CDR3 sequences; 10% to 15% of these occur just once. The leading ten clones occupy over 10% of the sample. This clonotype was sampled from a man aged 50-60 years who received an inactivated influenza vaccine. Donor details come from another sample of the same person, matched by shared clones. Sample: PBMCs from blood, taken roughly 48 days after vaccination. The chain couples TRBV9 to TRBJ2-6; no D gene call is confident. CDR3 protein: CASSVGSIQTSGANVLTF. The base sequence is TGTGCCAGCAGCGTAGGTTCCATACAGACCTCTGGGGCCAACGTCCTGACTTTC.